These T cell receptor beta chains were read from a single sample in a study of esophageal squamous cell carcinoma under preoperative chemotherapy. MiXCR, applied by TCRdb to the PCR reads, yields one record per CDR3 protein. The sample yields fewer than 15,000 distinct CDR3 sequences, roughly 50% seen once. The sample was collected from a patient given preoperative chemotherapy. These receptors came from a human donor with esophageal squamous cell carcinoma. The donor label of this sample is uncertain. Each CDR3 is given with its conserved first and last residue. The D gene is left open where the match is weak. The size of a clone is reported for some rows only, either as once, few or many, or as a class for expanded clones.

D: -; J: TRBJ2-1; size: -; V: TRBV7-2; DNA: TGTGCCAGCAGCTTAAGTCTTGGGGACAATGAGCAGTTCTTC; CDR3: CASSLSLGDNEQFF
D: -; J: TRBJ2-3; size: -; V: TRBV6-1; DNA: TGTGCCAGCAGTGAACGAGGGGCTATCCTTAAAGATGAGCAGTATTTT; CDR3: CASSERGAILKDEQYF
D: -; J: TRBJ2-1; size: -; V: TRBV7-2; DNA: TGTGCCAGCAGCCCCCCAGGGAACCTATACAATGAGCAGTTCTTC; CDR3: CASSPPGNLYNEQFF
D: TRBD1; J: TRBJ2-3; size: once; V: TRBV7-2; DNA: TGTGCCAGCGGGGGACAGGGGGGGAGTGAGCCAGATACGCAGTATTTT; CDR3: CASGGQGGSEPDTQYF
D: -; J: TRBJ2-7; size: -; V: TRBV7-2; DNA: TGTGCCAGCAGCTTAGGGGGGGGCGAATACGAGCAGTACTTC; CDR3: CASSLGGGEYEQYF
D: TRBD2; J: TRBJ2-5; size: -; V: TRBV10-1; DNA: TGCGCCAGCAGTGTGCGGAGCGGGGGAGAAGAGACCCAGTACTTC; CDR3: CASSVRSGGEETQYF
D: -; J: TRBJ2-7; size: few; V: TRBV7-2; DNA: TGTGCCAGCAGCTTAAACCTCGACTACGAGCAGTACTTC; CDR3: CASSLNLDYEQYF
D: -; J: TRBJ2-5; size: few; V: TRBV7-6; DNA: TGTGCCAGCAGCCCGGGAGAGACCCAGTACTTC; CDR3: CASSPGETQYF
D: -; J: TRBJ2-4; size: -; V: TRBV6-1; DNA: TGTGCCAGCAGGGGACTGGGGGTAGGTGACCAGGACACTCAGTACTTC; CDR3: CASRGLGVGDQDTQYF
D: -; J: TRBJ1-6; size: -; V: TRBV6-5; DNA: TGTGCCAGCAGTTCCTTGTCGATGGGGATTTCCTATAATTCACCCCTCCACTTT; CDR3: CASSSLSMGISYNSPLHF
D: -; J: TRBJ2-1; size: -; V: TRBV7-3; DNA: TGTGCCAGCAGCACGGGGGCAGGGAACGAGCAGTTCTTC; CDR3: CASSTGAGNEQFF
D: TRBD2; J: TRBJ2-1; size: medium-sized; V: TRBV7-7; DNA: TGTGCTAGCAGCTCCGGGAGGGCAACCTACAATGAGCAGTTCTTC; CDR3: CASSSGRATYNEQFF
D: -; J: TRBJ2-1; size: -; V: TRBV11-2; DNA: TGTGCCAGCAGCTTCGTGTTGTCTGCCTACAATGAGCAGTTCTTC; CDR3: CASSFVLSAYNEQFF
D: -; J: TRBJ2-3; size: -; V: TRBV6-1; DNA: TGTGCCAGCAGTGCATCGAGTTCGCCCAGAGATACGCAGTATTTT; CDR3: CASSASSSPRDTQYF